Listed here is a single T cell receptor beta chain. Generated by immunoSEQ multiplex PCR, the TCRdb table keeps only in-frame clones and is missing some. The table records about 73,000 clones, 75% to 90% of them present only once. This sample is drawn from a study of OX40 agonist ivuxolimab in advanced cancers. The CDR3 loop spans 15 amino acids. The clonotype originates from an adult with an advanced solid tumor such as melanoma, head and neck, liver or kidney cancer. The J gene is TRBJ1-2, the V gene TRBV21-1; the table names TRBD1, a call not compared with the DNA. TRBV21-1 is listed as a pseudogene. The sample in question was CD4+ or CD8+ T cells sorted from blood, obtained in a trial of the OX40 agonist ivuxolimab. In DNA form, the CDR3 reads TGTGCCAGCAGCATCCACAGAATCTCTAACTATGGCTACACCTTC. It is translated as CASSIHRISNYGYTF.